Given below is one T cell receptor beta chain in context. Sequenced by immunoSEQ multiplex PCR; TCRdb stores in-frame clones only, minus some. The sample has more than 550,000 clones; around 85% are singletons. This specimen belongs to a study of shared T cell receptors in the human thymus. V was clipped by 4 bases and J by 4 bases, with 5 bases between them. Germline CDR1 reads SGDLS; CDR2 reads YYNGEE. CDR3 length equals 11 residues. These data were also filed under a second study, of human thymus T cells. That study reports: Resections from corrective heart surgery provided thymus tissue. Usage of V and J genes appeared biased in thymic and blood repertoires.

Sequenced: thymocytes. The rearrangement links TRBV9 to TRBJ1-2; no clear D gene. The receptor comes from a girl under three years old with a congenital heart defect. The CDR3 nucleotides read TGTGCCAGCAGCTTACTCTATGGCTACACCTTC. Its protein product is CASSLLYGYTF.